Sequencing of this T cell receptor beta chain was carried out in a study of PD-L1 blockade in urothelial cancer. The assay was immunoSEQ multiplex PCR, and TCRdb's table has in-frame clones only and misses some. Of fewer than 50,000 clones in the sample, about 80% were seen once. Specified time point: pretreatment peripheral blood. V was pared by 7 bases and J by 6 bases, with 18 bases between. CDR3 size: 15 residues. CDR1 is MNHNS, CDR2 SASEGT, per germline. This clonotype was obtained from a man in his 70s with urothelial cancer. The chain couples TRBV6-1 to TRBJ1-4; D might be TRBD1 (5 bases). This specimen consisted of PBMCs, obtained around atezolizumab (anti-PD-L1) treatment. The CDR3 DNA sequence: TGTGCCAGCACTCGGGTTTCCAGGGCGGATGAAAAACTGTTTTTT. Protein product: CASTRVSRADEKLFF.